The entry that follows covers one TCR beta chain sequence. Its antigen is unidentified. The trim removed 4 bases at V and 5 bases at J, leaving 7 bases unmatched. The germline V gene has CDR1 MGHRA and CDR2 YSYEKL. The CDR3 sequence is 14 residues long. This entry belongs to a study of cytomegalovirus exposure and HLA in healthy donors. Study findings and constraints: Specificity of three CMV-associated chains for CMV antigens was verified in vitro.

The PCR contained 60 Vbeta and 13 Jbeta primers. Data came from immunoSEQ multiplex PCR; TCRdb stores just in-frame clones and leaves some out. The data hold more than 150,000 clones, with roughly 82% observed a single time. The TCR was taken from a woman in her 50s in good health and CMV-seropositive. The chain links TRBV4-1 to TRBJ1-1; 7 nucleotides align to TRBD1. The specimen was PBMCs. For the CDR3, the DNA is TGCGCCAGCAGCCCTAGACAGGGCTGGACTGAAGCTTTCTTT. As protein: CASSPRQGWTEAFF.